The clone carrying this TCR beta chain was detected only a few times. Its cognate antigen is unknown. The CDR3 consists of 12 residues. Trimming pared 6 bases from V and 7 bases from J, leaving 10 bases between. The germline gives CDR1 MDHEN, CDR2 SYDVKM. Semi-nested PCR with Nested Universal Primer A followed constant-region reverse priming of full-length variable regions. One entry per CDR3 protein results from TCRdb running MiXCR on the 5' RACE reads. The sample has 25,000 to 40,000 distinct CDR3 sequences; about 24% are singletons. Findings and limits, study-wide: The TCR gene usage of tumor memory CD4+ T cells clustered together with blood and lymph node memory CD4+ cells and with lymph node naive CD4+ cells. The larger-cohort validation was restricted to a single TCR beta V-J rearrangement rather than whole repertoires.

Material: memory CD4+ T cells sorted from blood. Documented subset: memory CD4+ T cells, CD4+CD45RO+CD25-. This chain joins TRBV28 and TRBJ2-1; D uncertain. The TCR was taken from a female donor with breast cancer. The CDR3 reads CASRPIGNEQFF. The CDR3 coding sequence is TGTGCCAGCAGACCTATCGGAAATGAGCAGTTCTTC.